The sequence of this T cell receptor beta chain was determined in a study of blood T cell repertoires in COVID-19. Measured with immunoSEQ multiplex PCR; TCRdb has only the in-frame clones, and not every one. The table lists about 220,000 clones, 82% of them singletons. The CDR3 runs 13 residues. Trimming cost V 11 bases and J 2 bases; bases outside gene matches: 8. The germline gives CDR1 MNHEY, CDR2 SVGAGI. The TCR was taken from a woman older than 75 with acute or convalescent COVID-19. What was sequenced was peripheral blood. The gene calls are TRBV6-5 and TRBJ2-7; 8 nucleotides align to TRBD1. The CDR3 loop is CAVRQGSTYEQYF. CDR3 DNA sequence: TGTGCCGTCCGACAGGGGTCCACCTACGAGCAGTACTTC.